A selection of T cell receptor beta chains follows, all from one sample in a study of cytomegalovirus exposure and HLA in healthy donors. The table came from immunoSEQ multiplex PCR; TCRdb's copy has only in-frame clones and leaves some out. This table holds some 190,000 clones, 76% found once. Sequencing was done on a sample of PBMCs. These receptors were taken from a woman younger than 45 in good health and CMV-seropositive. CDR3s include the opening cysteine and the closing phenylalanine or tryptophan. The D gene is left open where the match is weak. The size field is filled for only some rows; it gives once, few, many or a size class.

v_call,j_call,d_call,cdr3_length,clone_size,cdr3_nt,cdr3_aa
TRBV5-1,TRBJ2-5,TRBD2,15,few,TGCGCCAGCAGCTTGGCCCCGGGGGGAGAAGAGACCCAGTACTTC,CASSLAPGGEETQYF
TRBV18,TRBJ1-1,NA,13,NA,TGTGCCAGCTTCAGGTCGGGGGACACTGAAGCTTTCTTT,CASFRSGDTEAFF
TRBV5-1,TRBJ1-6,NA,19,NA,TGCGCCAGCAGCTTGGGGGGCAGTCGAGCATCCTCCTATAATTCACCCCTCCACTTT,CASSLGGSRASSYNSPLHF
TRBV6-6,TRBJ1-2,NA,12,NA,TGTGCCAGCATAGAGAGGGAAGCCGGCTACACCTTC,CASIEREAGYTF
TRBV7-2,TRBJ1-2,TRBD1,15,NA,TGTGCCAGCAGCGCCAGTTGGGGACAGAATTATGGCTACACCTTC,CASSASWGQNYGYTF
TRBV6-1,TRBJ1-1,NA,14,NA,TGTGCCAGCAGATCCCAGGAATTGAACACTGAAGCTTTCTTT,CASRSQELNTEAFF
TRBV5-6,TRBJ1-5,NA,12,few,TGTGCCAGCCAACAGCAAAATCAGCCCCAGCATTTT,CASQQQNQPQHF
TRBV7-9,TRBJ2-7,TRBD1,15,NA,TGTGCCAGCAGCCGAGGGGACAGGGGGACCTACGAGCAGTACTTC,CASSRGDRGTYEQYF
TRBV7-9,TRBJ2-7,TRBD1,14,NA,TGTGCCAGCAGCTTCGGGACAGAGGCCTACGAGCAGTACTTC,CASSFGTEAYEQYF
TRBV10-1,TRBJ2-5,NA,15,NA,TGCGCCAGCAGTGAGGCGAAAGGGGACCAAGAGACCCAGTACTTC,CASSEAKGDQETQYF
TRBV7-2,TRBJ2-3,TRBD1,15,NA,TGTGCCAGCAGCGTGGACAGGGTGAGCACAGATACGCAGTATTTT,CASSVDRVSTDTQYF
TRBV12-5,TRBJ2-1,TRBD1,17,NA,TGTGCTAGTGGTTTGGTACGGACAGGCTCCTTTTTCGGTGAGCAGTTCTTC,CASGLVRTGSFFGEQFF
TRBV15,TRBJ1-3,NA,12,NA,TGTGCCACCAGCACGAGGGGAAACACCATATATTTT,CATSTRGNTIYF
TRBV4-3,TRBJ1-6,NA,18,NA,TGCGCCAGCAGCCAAGATGCCCCGGGGAGGGGACCTAATTCACCCCTCCACTTT,CASSQDAPGRGPNSPLHF
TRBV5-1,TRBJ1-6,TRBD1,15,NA,TGCGCCAGCAGCACATCCGGGACAGGAAATTCACCCCTCCACTTT,CASSTSGTGNSPLHF
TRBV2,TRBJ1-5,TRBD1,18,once,TGTGCCAGCAGAACCGGGACAGGGGGCTTCTATAGCAATCAGCCCCAGCATTTT,CASRTGTGGFYSNQPQHF
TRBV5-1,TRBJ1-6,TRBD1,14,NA,TGCGCCAGCAGCGCAAGGACAGGGGGCGAGGCCCTCCGCTTT,CASSARTGGEALRF
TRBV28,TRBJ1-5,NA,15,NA,TGTGCCAGCAGTTCCATCGACAGGACCAATCAGCCCCAGCATTTT,CASSSIDRTNQPQHF
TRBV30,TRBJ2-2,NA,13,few,TGTGCCTGGAGGCAGGGGTCAACCGGGGAGCTGTTTTTT,CAWRQGSTGELFF
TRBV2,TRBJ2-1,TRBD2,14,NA,TGTGCCAGCAGGGCGGCTAGCGGGGGGAATGAGCAGTTCTTC,CASRAASGGNEQFF
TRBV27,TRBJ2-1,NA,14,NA,TGTGCCAGCAGTTTATTCGGGTTTTTCAATGAGCAGTTCTTC,CASSLFGFFNEQFF
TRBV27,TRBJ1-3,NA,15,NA,TGTGCCAGCAGTTCAAATACAGGGAATGGAAACACCATATATTTT,CASSSNTGNGNTIYF
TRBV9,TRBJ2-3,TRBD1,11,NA,TGTGCCAGCAGCGTGGGACAGGGGCTAGTATTT,CASSVGQGLVF
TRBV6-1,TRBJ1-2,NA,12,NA,TGTGCCATCAGTGAGGAGAGGGTTAGCTACACCTTC,CAISEERVSYTF
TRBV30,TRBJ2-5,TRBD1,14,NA,TGTGCCTGGAGTGGGGACAGATACAAGAAGACCCAGTACTTC,CAWSGDRYKKTQYF
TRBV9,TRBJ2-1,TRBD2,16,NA,TGTGCCAGCAGCGGACTCAGCGGGGGGACCTACAATGAGCAGTTCTTC,CASSGLSGGTYNEQFF
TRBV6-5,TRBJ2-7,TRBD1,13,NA,TGTGCCAGCTCTCCAGGGGGACCCTACGAGCAGTACTTC,CASSPGGPYEQYF
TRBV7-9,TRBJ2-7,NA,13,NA,TGTGCCAGCAGCTTAGTCGGGGGTTACGAGCAGTACTTC,CASSLVGGYEQYF
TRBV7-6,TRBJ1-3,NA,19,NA,TGTGCCAGCACCTACTGGGGCCGCGGGGGGCAAGACTCTGGAAACACCATATATTTT,CASTYWGRGGQDSGNTIYF
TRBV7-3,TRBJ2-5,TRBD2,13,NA,TGTGCCAGCAGCCGCAGGGAGGGAGAGACCCAGTACTTC,CASSRREGETQYF
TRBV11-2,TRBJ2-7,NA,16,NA,TGTGCCAGCAGCTTAGGGAGGGGTCCGCCCACCCACGAGCAGTACTTC,CASSLGRGPPTHEQYF
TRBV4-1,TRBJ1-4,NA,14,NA,TGCGCCAGCAGCCAGATGTCCGGGTCGGGGGAACTGTTTTTT,CASSQMSGSGELFF
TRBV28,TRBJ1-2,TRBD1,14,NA,TGTGCCAGCAGTCAGACAGGGTATAGGGAAGGCTACACCTTC,CASSQTGYREGYTF
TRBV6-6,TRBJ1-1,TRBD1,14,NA,TGTGCCAGCAGTCACGGACAGGGGTACACTGAAGCTTTCTTT,CASSHGQGYTEAFF
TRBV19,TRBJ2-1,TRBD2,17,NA,TGTGCCAGTTCCCAGCGGGGGGGCGCCGGTCTATGGAATGAGCAGTTCTTC,CASSQRGGAGLWNEQFF
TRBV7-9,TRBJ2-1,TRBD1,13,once,TGTGCCAGCAGCCCCAGGGGGAGCAATGAGCAGTTCTTC,CASSPRGSNEQFF
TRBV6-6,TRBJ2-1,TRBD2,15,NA,TGTGCCAGCAGTTTCGACGGACTAGCGGACTTAGGGCAGTTCTTC,CASSFDGLADLGQFF
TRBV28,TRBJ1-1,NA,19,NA,TGTGCCAGCAGTTTATGGGAGATGACCCTAGTCGCCGGCGCGAGTAAAGCTTTCTTT,CASSLWEMTLVAGASKAFF
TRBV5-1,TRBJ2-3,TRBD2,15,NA,TGCGCCAGCAGCCCGCGGGGGACCAGCACAGATACGCAGTATTTT,CASSPRGTSTDTQYF
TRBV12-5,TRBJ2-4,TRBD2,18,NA,TGTGCTAGTGCTAGACTAGCGGGGGGCCCTTTAGCCAAAAACATTCAGTACTTC,CASARLAGGPLAKNIQYF
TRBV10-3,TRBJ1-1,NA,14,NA,TGTGCCAGCAGAACCGAACAGGGTGGCACTGAAGCTTTCTTT,CASRTEQGGTEAFF
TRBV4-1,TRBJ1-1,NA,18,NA,TGCGCCAGCAGCCAAGTAATGGGGGGGGCACGAAGGAACACTGAAGCTTTCTTT,CASSQVMGGARRNTEAFF
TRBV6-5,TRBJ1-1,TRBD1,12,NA,TGTGCCAGCAGTTACGGACAGGGAGAGGCTTTCTTT,CASSYGQGEAFF
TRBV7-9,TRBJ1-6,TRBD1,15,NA,TGTGCCAGCAGCTTAGAACGGGACAGCTTGTCGTCCCTCCACTTT,CASSLERDSLSSLHF
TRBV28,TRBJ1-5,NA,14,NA,TGTGCCAGCAGCAGTACGGGGTTTAATCAGCCCCAGCATTTT,CASSSTGFNQPQHF
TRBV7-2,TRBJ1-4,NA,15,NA,TGTGCCAGCAGCTTCACAGGGCAAACTAATGAAAAACTGTTTTTT,CASSFTGQTNEKLFF
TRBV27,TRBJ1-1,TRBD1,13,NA,TGTGCCAGCAGTATCACAGGGGGGACTGAAGCTTTCTTT,CASSITGGTEAFF
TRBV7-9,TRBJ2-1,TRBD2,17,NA,TGTGCCAGCAGCCCAAAGTCCCGACTAGCGGGGTACAATGAGCAGTTCTTC,CASSPKSRLAGYNEQFF
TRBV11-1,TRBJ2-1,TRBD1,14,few,TGTGCCAGCAGCCGCCGGGGGACAGGCAATGAGCAGTTCTTC,CASSRRGTGNEQFF
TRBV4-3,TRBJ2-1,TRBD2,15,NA,TGCGCCAGCAGCCGGGGCGGGGGACCCTATAATGAGCAGTTCTTC,CASSRGGGPYNEQFF
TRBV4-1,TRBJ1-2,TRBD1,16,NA,TGCGCCAGCAGCCAAGAGAAGACAGGGAAAGTCGATGGCTACACCTTC,CASSQEKTGKVDGYTF
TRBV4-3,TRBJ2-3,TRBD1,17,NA,TGCGCCAGCAGCCAAGACAGGTGGGACAGGGGTTCTGATACGCAGTATTTT,CASSQDRWDRGSDTQYF
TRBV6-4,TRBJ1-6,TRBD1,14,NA,TGTGCCAGCAGGACAGGGACAGGGGGTTCACCCCTCCACTTT,CASRTGTGGSPLHF
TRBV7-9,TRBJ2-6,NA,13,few,TGTGCCAGCTACAGGTCTGGGGCCAACGTCCTGACTTTC,CASYRSGANVLTF
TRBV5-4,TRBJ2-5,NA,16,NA,TGTGCCAGCAGCTTTTCACCTCGGGGTGTCGGAGAGACCCAGTACTTC,CASSFSPRGVGETQYF
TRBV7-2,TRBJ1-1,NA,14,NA,TGTGCCAGCAGCTTAGTGCCGCGGAACACTGAAGCTTTCTTT,CASSLVPRNTEAFF
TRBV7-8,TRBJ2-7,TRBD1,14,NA,TGTGCCAGCAGCTTAAACAGGGGGGCGTACGAGCAGTACTTC,CASSLNRGAYEQYF
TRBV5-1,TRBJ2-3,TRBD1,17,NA,TGCGCCAGCAGCTTGAGGGGACAGGGGGCGCCGGGAGATACGCAGTATTTT,CASSLRGQGAPGDTQYF
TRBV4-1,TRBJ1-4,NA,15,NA,TGCGCCAGCAGCGACACACACATGAGTAATGAAAAACTGTTTTTT,CASSDTHMSNEKLFF
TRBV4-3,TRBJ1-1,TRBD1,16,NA,TGCGCCAGCAGCCTACAACAGGGGGCCAGCAAGACTGAAGCTTTCTTT,CASSLQQGASKTEAFF